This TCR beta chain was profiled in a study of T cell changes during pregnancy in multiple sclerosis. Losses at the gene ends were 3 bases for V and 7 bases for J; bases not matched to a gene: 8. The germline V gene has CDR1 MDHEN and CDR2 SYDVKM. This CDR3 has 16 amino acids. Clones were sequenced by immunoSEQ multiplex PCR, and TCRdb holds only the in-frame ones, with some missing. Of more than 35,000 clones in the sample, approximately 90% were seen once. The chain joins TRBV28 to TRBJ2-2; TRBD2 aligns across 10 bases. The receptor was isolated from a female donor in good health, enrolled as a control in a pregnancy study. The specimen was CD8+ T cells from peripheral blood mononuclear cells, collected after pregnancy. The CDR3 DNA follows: TGTGCCAGCAGTTTGAGCGGGGGGGCGAATGGCGGGGAGCTGTTTTTT. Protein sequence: CASSLSGGANGGELFF.